The 18 T cell receptor beta chains below were found in one sample sequenced in a study of control samples from healthy donors and cancer patients. Profiled with immunoSEQ multiplex PCR; TCRdb holds only in-frame clones, not every one. Here the sample spans 100,000 or so clones, roughly 89% being singletons. The sequencing sample was made of blood. The receptors were gathered from a man aged 25 to 45 in good health.

The V gene is TRBV27, the J gene TRBJ2-7; 8 bases agree with TRBD2. Germline V CDR1 and CDR2: MNHEY, SMNVEV (reference sequence). Losses at the gene ends were 6 bases for V and 5 bases for J; bases not matched to a gene: 9. The CDR3 contains 14 residues. The CDR3 region is CASRSGGVRNEQYF. CDR3 sequence (DNA): TGTGCCAGCAGGAGCGGGGGAGTTAGGAACGAGCAGTACTTC.

The chain carries TRBV7-2 and TRBJ1-1, with D possibly being TRBD1 (6 bases). The CDR3 extends over 15 amino acids. CDR1 is SGHTA and CDR2 is FQGNSA in the germline V gene. V gave up 3 bases and J gave up 1 base, with 12 bases separating them. The CDR3 region is CASSFSGTTNTEAFF. The CDR3 DNA reads as TGTGCCAGCAGCTTCTCCGGGACAACGAACACTGAAGCTTTCTTT.

This rearrangement joins TRBV7-9 to TRBJ2-1; a possible D gene is TRBD2 (5 bases). The CDR3 runs 13 residues. V shed 3 bases and J shed 10 bases, with 13 bases lying between them. CDR1 and CDR2 (germline): SEHNR, FQNEAQ (reference sequence). The CDR3 loop reads CASSFGLAGEQFF. CDR3 bases: TGTGCCAGCAGCTTTGGGCTAGCTGGGGAGCAGTTCTTC.

The V gene is TRBV28, the J gene TRBJ1-1; D possibly corresponds to TRBD1 (5 bases). The CDR3 spans 17 residues. Germline CDR1 is MDHEN and CDR2 is SYDVKM. Trimming left V 8 bases short and J 1 base short, with 23 bases between. In DNA, the CDR3 is TGTGCCAGCCTCGACAGACCCCCGCGTTTTTCGAACACTGAAGCTTTCTTT. Protein: CASLDRPPRFSNTEAFF.

The V gene is TRBV18, the J gene TRBJ2-5; no clear D gene. CDR3 length: 11 residues. V was clipped by 8 bases and J by 5 bases, with 9 bases between them. Per germline, CDR1 KGHSH and CDR2 LQKENI. For the CDR3, the DNA is TGTGCCAGCCGAATCCGGGAGACCCAGTACTTC. This encodes CASRIRETQYF.

The chain couples TRBV10-3 to TRBJ2-3; D possibly uses TRBD1 or TRBD2 (8 bases each). CDR3 length: 16 residues. Germline CDR1 reads ENHRY; CDR2 reads SYGVKD. Trimming took off 4 bases at V and 6 bases at J, with 20 bases between the two ends. DNA for the CDR3: TGTGCCATCAGTGGCAGGGGGCGGGAGGATCCGGATACGCAGTATTTT. This gives the protein CAISGRGREDPDTQYF.

The DNA of the CDR3 is TGTGCCAGCACACAGGGTAACTCTGGAAACACCATATATTTT. This encodes CASTQGNSGNTIYF. V usage is TRBV7-2 and J usage is TRBJ1-3; TRBD1 might be the D (6 bases). Trimming stripped 7 bases from V and 0 bases from J, with 10 bases between. Germline lookup yields CDR1 SGHTA and CDR2 FQGNSA. CDR3 length equals 14 residues.

This clone was seen only a few times. The CDR3: CASARQQGGNQPQHF. The CDR3 region has the DNA TGCGCCAGCGCTAGACAACAGGGAGGCAATCAGCCCCAGCATTTT. The chain recombines TRBV4-1 with TRBJ1-5, with D possibly TRBD1 on 6 matching bases. CDR3 length: 15 residues. CDR1 is MGHRA, CDR2 YSYEKL, per germline. V lost 8 bases, J lost 2 bases, and 16 bases lay in between.

This clone has just one count. This chain uses TRBV6-2 or TRBV6-3 with TRBJ2-3, with TRBD2 matching over 10 bases. After removal of 2 bases from V and 5 bases from J, the junction contained 10 bases not matched to a gene. The CDR3 extends over 17 amino acids. Germline values: CDR1 MNHEY, CDR2 SVGEGT. CDR3 in amino acids: CASSYQAGGPLGDTQYF. The CDR3 DNA sequence: TGTGCCAGCAGTTACCAAGCGGGAGGGCCTTTAGGAGATACGCAGTATTTT.

The chain couples TRBV28 to TRBJ2-7; TRBD1 matches at 9 bases. Germline CDR1 is MDHEN and CDR2 is SYDVKM. The junction had 5 bases not matched to a gene; V was cut back by 3 bases and J by 2 bases. This CDR3 spans 15 amino acids. The CDR3, as DNA: TGTGCCAGCAGTTTGTATCGGACAGGGGCCTACGAGCAGTACTTC. Translation gives CASSLYRTGAYEQYF.

V and J are TRBV3-1 (or the pseudogene TRBV3-2) and TRBJ1-1, with D unclear. The CDR3 consists of 15 residues. Trimming stripped 4 bases from V and 1 base from J, with 13 bases between. The germline gives CDR1 LGHDT, CDR2 YNNKEL (reference sequence). The CDR3 DNA reads TGTGCCAGCAGCCCCACTCCCACAGCGAACACTGAAGCTTTCTTT. Translated, it gives CASSPTPTANTEAFF.

This rearrangement joins TRBV2 to TRBJ1-6; D not certain. Per germline, CDR1 SNHLY and CDR2 FYNNEI. The V end lost 6 bases, the J end lost 7 bases, and 10 bases lay between the germline ends. The CDR3 spans 13 residues. The DNA for the CDR3 is TGTGCCAGCAGCCGGGAACAGAATTCACCCCTCCACTTT. This translates into CASSREQNSPLHF.

V usage is TRBV5-8 and J usage is TRBJ2-2; 8 nucleotides align to TRBD1. The trim removed 3 bases at V and 4 bases at J, leaving 5 bases unmatched. Germline V gene sequence: CDR1 SGHTS, CDR2 YDEGEE. The CDR3 has 15 residues. This chain's CDR3 is CASSSGTGVTGELFF. In nucleotides, the CDR3 is TGTGCCAGCAGCTCCGGGACAGGAGTCACCGGGGAGCTGTTTTTT.

The chain couples TRBV10-3 to TRBJ2-6; TRBD1 matches 11 bases. Germline-derived CDR1 and CDR2 are ENHRY and SYGVKD. The V segment lost 2 bases and the J segment 3 bases; nucleotides outside the gene matches: 3. The CDR3 covers 17 residues. CDR3 region: CAISEEDRGLGANVLTF. The DNA of the CDR3 is TGTGCCATCAGTGAGGAGGACAGGGGGCTTGGGGCCAACGTCCTGACTTTC.

The chain carries TRBV5-1 and TRBJ1-1; maybe TRBD1 (6 bases). Germline assignment: CDR1 SGHRS and CDR2 YFSETQ. The CDR3 extends over 16 amino acids. Deletions cut 0 bases from V and 5 bases from J, with 17 bases between. The CDR3 nucleotides are TGCGCCAGCAGCTTGGGGGCACAGGGCCAGGGGACTGAAGCTTTCTTT. This gives the protein CASSLGAQGQGTEAFF.

The rearrangement links TRBV7-9 to TRBJ1-5; tentative D call: TRBD1 (6 bases). Germline CDR1 and CDR2: SEHNR and FQNEAQ (reference sequence). This CDR3 is 15 amino acids long. Trimming stripped 1 base from V and 4 bases from J, with 11 bases between. The CDR3 here is CASSLGAGANQPQHF. The CDR3 DNA reads as TGTGCCAGCAGCTTAGGGGCAGGGGCTAATCAGCCCCAGCATTTT.

The rearrangement links TRBV28 to TRBJ2-3; unclear D gene. Looked up from germline, CDR1 is MDHEN and CDR2 is SYDVKM. Trimming pared 4 bases from V and 4 bases from J, leaving 15 bases between. The CDR3 totals 15 residues. The CDR3 sequence is CASSSPSSGADTQYF. Here the CDR3 DNA reads TGTGCCAGCAGTTCCCCAAGTAGTGGGGCAGATACGCAGTATTTT.

V gene TRBV2 combines with J gene TRBJ1-2, with D perhaps TRBD1 (6 bases). V lost 6 bases and J 3 bases, leaving 14 bases between the germline ends. The length of the CDR3 is 14 residues. CDR1 is SNHLY, CDR2 FYNNEI, per germline. The CDR3 DNA is TGTGCCAGCAGGGTCGGACAGCGCGACTATGGCTACACCTTC. Residues: CASRVGQRDYGYTF.